This is a list of T cell receptor beta chains from one sample in a study of T cell responses to AZD1222 COVID-19 vaccine. Profiling relied on immunoSEQ multiplex PCR, and the TCRdb table lists in-frame clones only, not all of them. The sample yields roughly 120,000 clones, more than 85% seen once. The source material was peripheral blood, sampled on day 0 of AZD1222 vaccination. The receptors here all came from an adult in good health. CDR3s leave out the opening cysteine and the closing phenylalanine or tryptophan.

v_call cdr3_aa
TRBV7-9 ASSLGQNTGELF
TRBV11-2 ASSSSADTQY
TRBV5-4 ASSLEGGGRGTYNEQF
TRBV7-2 ASSFDRVSYT
TRBV7-9 ASSPSRGGPREQY
TRBV25-1 ASSPPGALFYGYT
TRBV27 ASSPRQGSGRERFNEQF
TRBV27 ASTPIGTGRASTDTQY
TRBV19 ASIDLSYNSPLH
TRBV28 ATDSAGADGNTIY
TRBV6-1 ASSEARQKGEAF
TRBV6-1 ATPATGSYRAF
TRBV7-8 ASMDSYEQY
TRBV2 ASRNPRDNSYEQY
TRBV7-2 ASSRRGVGAYEQY
TRBV11-2 ASSLIKGAGGYEQF
TRBV7-9 ASSLAPANYGYT
TRBV28 ASNPGPRPYNEQF
TRBV9 ASSDPGTDLQEKLF
TRBV19 ASSILGQGNYT
TRBV27 ASSFGWNTEAF
TRBV5-5 ASSRDRVGGNEQF
TRBV20-1 SAIRSEKLF
TRBV7-2 ASSLRGGPVYEQY
TRBV5-1 ASSLTATNEKLF
TRBV9 ASSVGPGTGSYEQY
TRBV6-5 ASSLGAYYGYT
TRBV19 ASSTQSSTYEQY
TRBV30 ACPGLGDGTLH
TRBV27 ASNRGTANTEAF
TRBV4-2 ASSLGIRPNRGGSNQPQH
TRBV6-6 ASSDPVRPLLAYSNQPQH
TRBV3-1/TRBV3-2 ASSQRFYGYT
TRBV27 ASSSGGGYT
TRBV7-2 ASSSSSFQEQF
TRBV18 ASSLWTGDSGNTIY
TRBV28 ASSSNDRVSYEQY
TRBV4-2 ASSQDAGSWGEQY
TRBV11-3 ASSPLGQYNEQF
TRBV6-5 ASTLAGRHNSPLH
TRBV2 ASTTRGPSYEQY
TRBV27 ASSLGAPRYYGYT
TRBV13 ASSLGTGELF
TRBV2 ASTGTVANTGELF
TRBV10-2 ASSEVGVGEETQY
TRBV5-4 ASSSGRGLEQY
TRBV11-2 ASSAPGPAY
TRBV4-2 ASSHFEEAGELF
TRBV7-2 ASSLTGGAQNSPLH
TRBV5-1 ASSLFQGPYTGELF
TRBV6-5 ASYPQGNYGYT
TRBV2 ASSERQTNYGYT
TRBV11-3 ASRPGTGGPETQY